This T cell receptor beta chain was sequenced in a study of radiotherapy plus CTLA-4 blockade in lung cancer. Study findings and constraints: Expansion in blood of tumor-derived TCR clones was seen after radiotherapy plus ipilimumab.

This clone was seen only a few times. The antigen is not known. The CDR3 sequence is 15 residues long. V was shortened by 4 bases and J by 6 bases, with 16 bases between the two germline ends. CDR1 and CDR2 from the germline V gene are SNHLY and FYNNEI. The method was immunoSEQ multiplex PCR; TCRdb's version includes in-frame clones alone and lacks a portion of them. The sample carries around 72,000 clones, approximately 78% recorded once. This receptor was obtained from a human donor with non-small cell lung cancer who had a complete response to radiotherapy plus ipilimumab. The starting material was peripheral blood, obtained from a patient treated with radiotherapy plus ipilimumab. The chain has TRBV2 and TRBJ1-5; tentative D call: TRBD1 (6 bases). CDR3 nucleotide sequence: TGTGCCAGCAGTGCCCAAGGGGGGGCCTTTCAGCCCCAGCATTTT. Translating gives CASSAQGGAFQPQHF.